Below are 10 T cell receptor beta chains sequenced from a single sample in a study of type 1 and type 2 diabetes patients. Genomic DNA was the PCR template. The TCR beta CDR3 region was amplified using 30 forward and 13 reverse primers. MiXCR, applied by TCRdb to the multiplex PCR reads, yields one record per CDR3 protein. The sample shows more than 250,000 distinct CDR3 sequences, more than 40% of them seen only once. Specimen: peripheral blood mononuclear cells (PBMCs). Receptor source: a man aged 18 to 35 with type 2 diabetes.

The DNA of the CDR3 is TGCGGTAGCGGGAGAGACACCGGGGAGCTGTTTTTT. This translates into CGSGRDTGELFF. The chain joins TRBV5-1 to TRBJ2-2, with TRBD2 identical over 9 bases. The CDR3 contains 12 residues. Germline assignment: CDR1 SGHRS and CDR2 YFSETQ.

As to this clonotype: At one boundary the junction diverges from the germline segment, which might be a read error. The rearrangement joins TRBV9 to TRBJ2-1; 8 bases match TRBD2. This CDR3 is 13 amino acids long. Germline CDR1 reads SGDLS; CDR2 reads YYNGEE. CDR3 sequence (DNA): TGTGCCAGCAGCACTTCAGACGGGACTAGGGGAATCTTC. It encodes CASSTSDGTRGIF.

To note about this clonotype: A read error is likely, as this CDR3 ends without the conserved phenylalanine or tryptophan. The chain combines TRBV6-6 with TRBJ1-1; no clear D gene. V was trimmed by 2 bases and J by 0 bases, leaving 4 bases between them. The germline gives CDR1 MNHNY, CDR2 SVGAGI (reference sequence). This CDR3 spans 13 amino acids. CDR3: CASSYGMNTEAFL. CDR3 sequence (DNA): TGTGCCAGCAGTTACGGGATGAACACTGAAGCTTTCCTT.

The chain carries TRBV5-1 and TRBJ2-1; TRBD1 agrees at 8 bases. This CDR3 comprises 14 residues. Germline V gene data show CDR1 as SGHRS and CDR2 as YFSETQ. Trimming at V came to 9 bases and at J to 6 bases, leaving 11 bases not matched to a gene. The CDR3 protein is CATTVGQGPNEQFF. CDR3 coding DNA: TGCGCCACCACGGTTGGACAGGGACCCAATGAGCAGTTCTTC.

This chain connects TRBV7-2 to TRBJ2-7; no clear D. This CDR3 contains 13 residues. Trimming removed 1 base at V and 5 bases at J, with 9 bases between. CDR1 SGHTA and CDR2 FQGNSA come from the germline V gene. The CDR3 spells CASSLVANHEQYF. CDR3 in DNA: TGTGCCAGCAGCTTAGTGGCCAACCACGAGCAGTACTTC.

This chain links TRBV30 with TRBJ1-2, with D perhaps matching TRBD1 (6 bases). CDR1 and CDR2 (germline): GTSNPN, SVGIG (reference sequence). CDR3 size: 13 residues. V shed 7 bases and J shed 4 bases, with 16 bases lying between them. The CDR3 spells CASKLGAGYGYTF. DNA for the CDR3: TGTGCCTCCAAATTGGGGGCAGGCTATGGCTACACCTTC.

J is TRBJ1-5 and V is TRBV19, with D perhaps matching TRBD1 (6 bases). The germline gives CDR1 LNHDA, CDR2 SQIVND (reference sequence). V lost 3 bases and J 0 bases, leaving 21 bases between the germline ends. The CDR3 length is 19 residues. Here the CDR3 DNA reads TGTGCCAGTAGTATCGGAGGGTCCTACAGGGTTTATAGCAATCAGCCCCAGCATTTT. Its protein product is CASSIGGSYRVYSNQPQHF.

The CDR3, as DNA: TGTGCCAGTAGTAAACGGACAGGGCATGAGCAGTTCTTC. Its translation is CASSKRTGHEQFF. The chain recombines TRBV19 with TRBJ2-5, with TRBD1 identical over 8 bases. The J call may not be correct, given that the DNA end is closer to TRBJ2-1. The CDR3 is 13 residues long. Germline lookup yields CDR1 LNHDA and CDR2 SQIVND (reference sequence).

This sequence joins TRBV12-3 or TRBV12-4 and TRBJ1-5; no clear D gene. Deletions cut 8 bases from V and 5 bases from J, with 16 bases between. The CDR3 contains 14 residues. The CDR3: CASGFFAGHQPQHF. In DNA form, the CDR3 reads TGTGCCAGCGGGTTCTTCGCGGGCCATCAGCCCCAGCATTTT.

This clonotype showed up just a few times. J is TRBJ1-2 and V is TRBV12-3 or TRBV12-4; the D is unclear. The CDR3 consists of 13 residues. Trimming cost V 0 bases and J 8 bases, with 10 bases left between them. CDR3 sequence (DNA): TGTGCCAGCAGTTTAGCTGGCCCCGCCGGCTACACCTTC. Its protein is CASSLAGPAGYTF.